The following is a TCR beta chain sequence with its context. Its antigen is as yet unknown. Relative to the germline gene, one junction end is altered; a read error may explain this. Treatment specified: approximately 9-day PBMC culture with coronavirus spike peptide pools or control peptides (ViraFEST assay). With the Oncomine TCR Beta short-read assay, DNA from cultured CD4+ T cells was sequenced. TCRdb called the PCR reads again in MiXCR, with one record for every CDR3 protein. The profile shows about 15,000 distinct CDR3 sequences, 30% of them singletons. These data come from a study of vaccination and CD4 T cells after COVID-19. Overall study context: SARS-CoV-2, HCoV-NL63, HCoV-OC43 and HCoV-229E supplied the overlapping spike peptides used to stimulate cells.

Germline loops: CDR1 DFQATT, CDR2 SNEGSKA (reference sequence). The CDR3 has 16 amino acids. The origin of this receptor is a human donor with COVID-19. This rearrangement joins TRBV20-1 to TRBJ2-2, with a possible D match to TRBD2 (5 bases). The sample was cultured CD4+ T cells from blood. CDR3 in amino acids: CSARSGRFANTGELLF. The DNA of the CDR3 is TGCAGTGCTAGATCTGGACGGTTCGCGAACACCGGGGAGCTGCTTTTT.